These 7 T cell receptor beta chains share one sample of origin, sequenced in a study of T cell changes during pregnancy in multiple sclerosis. Profiling relied on immunoSEQ multiplex PCR, and the TCRdb table lists in-frame clones only, not all of them. The sample includes roughly 40,000 clones, 92% seen only once; the top ten take 13%. The input for sequencing was CD8+ T cells from peripheral blood mononuclear cells, taken in the first trimester of pregnancy. All receptors come from a female donor with multiple sclerosis, enrolled in a pregnancy study.

The chain couples TRBV5-1 to TRBJ2-3; possible D gene TRBD2, 6 bases. V was clipped by 4 bases and J by 4 bases, with 16 bases between them. Germline V gene sequence: CDR1 SGHRS, CDR2 YFSETQ. The CDR3 is made up of 15 amino acids. CDR3 loop: CASSGDFSRADTQYF. As DNA, the CDR3 is TGCGCCAGCAGCGGGGACTTCTCGCGGGCAGATACGCAGTATTTT.

Here the CDR3 DNA reads TGTGCCAGCAGCTCCTCTATGGGACCGCGGGAGGGCACTGAAGCTTTCTTT. Encoded protein: CASSSSMGPREGTEAFF. The rearrangement joins TRBV7-9 to TRBJ1-1; a weak D match, TRBD1 (5 bases). Trimming left V 4 bases short and J 4 bases short, with 22 bases between. In germline, CDR1 is SEHNR, CDR2 FQNEAQ (reference sequence). The CDR3 has 17 amino acids. The entire variable domain, with the rest obtained from reference TRBV7-9 and TRBJ1-1, is as follows: DTGVSQNPRHKITKRGQNVTFRCDPISEHNRLYWYRQTLGQGPEFLTYFQNEAQLEKSRLLSDRFSAERPKGSFSTLEIQRTEQGDSAMYLCASSSSMGPREGTEAFFGQGTRLTVV.

The chain employs TRBV2 and TRBJ2-3; 8 bases match TRBD1. The CDR3 totals 13 residues. The germline V gene has CDR1 SNHLY and CDR2 FYNNEI. The junction had 2 bases not matched to a gene; V was cut back by 9 bases and J by 0 bases. This CDR3 is CARTGDSTDTQYF. In DNA form, the CDR3 reads TGTGCCAGGACAGGGGATAGCACAGATACGCAGTATTTT.

The chain carries TRBV6-1 and TRBJ1-2; D possibly corresponds to TRBD1 (5 bases). Trimming took 2 bases from V and 1 from J, leaving 11 bases between them. The germline gives CDR1 MNHNS, CDR2 SASEGT. The CDR3 loop spans 15 amino acids. The CDR3 DNA sequence: TGTGCCAGCAGTGAATGGTCGGGGGATAACTATGGCTACACCTTC. It yields the protein CASSEWSGDNYGYTF.

The genes are TRBV4-1 and TRBJ1-2, with a weak D call TRBD1 (5 bases). Trimming removed 3 bases from V and 3 bases from J, with 11 bases in between. Germline CDR1 MGHRA, CDR2 YSYEKL. CDR3 length: 14 amino acids. Written as DNA, the CDR3 is TGCGCCAGCAGCCATGTGGACAACGACTATGGCTACACCTTC. The encoded protein is CASSHVDNDYGYTF.

The chain is built from TRBV4-1 and TRBJ1-1, with a possible D match to TRBD1 (6 bases). CDR1 is MGHRA, CDR2 YSYEKL, per germline. The CDR3 contains 14 residues. Trimming removed 1 base at V and 2 bases at J, with 8 bases between. CDR3 sequence: CASSQGTVNTEAFF. The CDR3 bases are TGCGCCAGCAGCCAAGGGACAGTAAACACTGAAGCTTTCTTT.

The V and J genes are TRBV19 and TRBJ1-1; unclear D gene. The germline V gene encodes CDR1 LNHDA and CDR2 SQIVND (reference sequence). V was pared by 1 base and J by 7 bases, with 13 bases between. The CDR3 loop spans 14 amino acids. The CDR3 DNA sequence: TGTGCCAGTAGTATAGGAGGAGGGTCTGATGAAGCTTTCTTT. Residues: CASSIGGGSDEAFF.